This is a list of T cell receptor beta chains from one sample in a study of shared T cell receptors in the human thymus. Assay used: immunoSEQ multiplex PCR; TCRdb lists only in-frame clones, some missing. This table has roughly 500,000 clones, approximately 80% appearing once. This sample was shared with a second study, whose subject was human thymus T cells.

Sequenced material: thymocytes. The receptor set was obtained from a boy less than two years old with a congenital heart defect. Each CDR3 is given with its conserved first and last residue. D genes are given only for firm matches. The size entry is marked missing in some rows and otherwise reads once, few, many or a size class.

cdr3_aa | cdr3_nt | v_call | clone_size | d_call | j_call
CASRGQTTHSHEQYF | TGTGCCAGCAGGGGACAGACTACACACTCCCACGAGCAGTACTTC | TRBV28 | . | TRBD1 | TRBJ2-7
CASSYGLEFYEQYF | TGTGCCAGCAGTTACGGGCTCGAGTTCTACGAGCAGTACTTC | TRBV6-5 | . | . | TRBJ2-7
CASSRDSQSTEAFF | TGTGCCAGCAGCCGGGACAGCCAGAGCACTGAAGCTTTCTTT | TRBV5-4 | once | TRBD1 | TRBJ1-1
CASSSIDPGTESYEQYF | TGTGCCAGCAGCTCCATAGACCCCGGGACAGAGTCCTACGAGCAGTACTTC | TRBV7-2 | . | TRBD1 | TRBJ2-7
CASSSGGLDPYSNQPQHF | TGTGCCAGCAGCAGCGGGGGCCTGGATCCTTATAGCAATCAGCCCCAGCATTTT | TRBV11-2 | . | . | TRBJ1-5
CASSLVQRLAGSSTDTQYF | TGTGCCAGCAGCTTAGTCCAGCGCCTAGCGGGAAGTAGCACAGATACGCAGTATTTT | TRBV7-2 | . | TRBD2 | TRBJ2-3
CASSLGLGMGETQYF | TGTGCCAGCAGCTTAGGACTAGGGATGGGAGAGACCCAGTACTTC | TRBV5-4 | . | TRBD2 | TRBJ2-5
CASSGTGGNNEKLFF | TGTGCCAGCAGTGGGACAGGGGGGAATAATGAAAAACTGTTTTTT | TRBV28 | few | TRBD1 | TRBJ1-4
CASSPRTGNSYEQYF | TGTGCCAGCAGCCCCCGGACGGGGAACTCCTACGAGCAGTACTTC | TRBV7-4 | once | . | TRBJ2-7
CASSEPGQSKKLFF | TGTGCCAGCAGTGAGCCGGGACAGAGTAAAAAACTGTTTTTT | TRBV6-1 | . | TRBD1 | TRBJ1-4
CASSPRLAGDHEQYF | TGTGCCAGCAGCCCCAGACTAGCGGGAGACCACGAGCAGTACTTC | TRBV9 | . | TRBD2 | TRBJ2-7
CASSIGLADYNEQFF | TGTGCCAGTAGTATTGGGCTAGCGGACTACAATGAGCAGTTCTTC | TRBV19 | . | TRBD2 | TRBJ2-1
CASSLFPLRVLSTGELFF | TGTGCCAGCAGCTTATTCCCCCTCAGGGTGTTGAGCACCGGGGAGCTGTTTTTT | TRBV11-2 | . | . | TRBJ2-2
CASSPDRDRASDTQYF | TGTGCCAGCAGCCCTGATAGGGACAGGGCCTCAGATACGCAGTATTTT | TRBV28 | . | TRBD1 | TRBJ2-3
CASSFRGQGSEQYF | TGTGCCAGCAGTTTCAGGGGCCAGGGCTCCGAGCAGTACTTC | TRBV28 | . | . | TRBJ2-7
CATSRLFNYEQYF | TGTGCCACCAGCAGGCTATTTAACTACGAGCAGTACTTC | TRBV15 | . | . | TRBJ2-7
CATSRGPAGRLAGPNEQFF | TGTGCCACCAGCAGAGGTCCCGCAGGGCGGCTAGCGGGTCCCAATGAGCAGTTCTTC | TRBV15 | . | TRBD2 | TRBJ2-1
CASSLHGSHNEQFF | TGTGCCAGCAGCTTACACGGGAGCCACAATGAGCAGTTCTTC | TRBV11-2 | . | . | TRBJ2-1
CASSLGQGARNEQYF | TGCGCCAGCAGCCTAGGACAGGGGGCAAGGAACGAGCAGTACTTC | TRBV5-1 | . | TRBD1 | TRBJ2-7
CASRLTRCNYGYTF | TGCGCCAGCAGACTAACAAGGTGTAACTATGGCTACACCTTC | TRBV10-1 | . | . | TRBJ1-2
CASSYRAYNEQFF | TGTGCCAGCAGTTATAGAGCCTACAATGAGCAGTTCTTC | TRBV28 | . | . | TRBJ2-1
CASSSDRVNYGYTF | TGTGCCAGCAGTAGTGACAGGGTGAACTATGGCTACACCTTC | TRBV2 | . | TRBD1 | TRBJ1-2
CASSLGPLNGSRDEQYF | TGTGCCAGCAGCTTAGGCCCGCTCAACGGGAGTCGCGACGAGCAGTACTTC | TRBV13 | few | . | TRBJ2-7
CASSQDPGQGRTGEQFF | TGTGCCAGCAGCCAAGACCCCGGACAGGGGCGAACCGGTGAGCAGTTCTTC | TRBV14 | . | TRBD1 | TRBJ2-1
CARAPGGQYF | TGTGCCAGGGCGCCGGGGGGCCAGTACTTC | TRBV27 | . | TRBD2 | TRBJ2-5
CASSQVWADNEQFF | TGCGCCAGCAGCCAAGTGTGGGCTGACAATGAGCAGTTCTTC | TRBV4-3 | . | . | TRBJ2-1
CASSQDGLAGGPSYNEQFF | TGTGCCAGCAGCCAAGATGGACTAGCGGGAGGGCCATCCTACAATGAGCAGTTCTTC | TRBV4-2 | few | TRBD2 | TRBJ2-1
CASSAETSESGAYEQYF | TGTGCCAGCAGTGCCGAGACTAGCGAGTCTGGGGCCTACGAGCAGTACTTC | TRBV27 | . | TRBD2 | TRBJ2-7
CASSQGQSSGNTIYF | TGTGCCAGCAGCCAAGGACAGAGCTCTGGAAACACCATATATTTT | TRBV4-2 | . | . | TRBJ1-3
CASSLSPWASGRVFDTQYF | TGTGCCAGCAGCTTAAGCCCATGGGCTAGCGGGAGGGTGTTTGATACGCAGTATTTT | TRBV11-2 | . | TRBD2 | TRBJ2-3
CASSERGSMYGYTF | TGTGCCAGCAGTGAAAGGGGATCCATGTATGGCTACACCTTC | TRBV25-1 | . | . | TRBJ1-2
CASSSSRNTGELFF | TGCGCCAGCAGCTCCTCCCGGAACACCGGGGAGCTGTTTTTT | TRBV4-1 | . | . | TRBJ2-2
CASRGGRAMNEQFF | TGTGCCAGCAGGGGCGGGAGGGCGATGAATGAGCAGTTCTTC | TRBV6-5 | . | TRBD2 | TRBJ2-1
CASSVGGGRGGDPYEQYF | TGTGCCAGCAGCGTAGGCGGGGGCAGGGGTGGTGACCCCTACGAGCAGTACTTC | TRBV9 | . | . | TRBJ2-7
CASSEARDRAPQETQYF | TGTGCCAGCAGCGAGGCCCGGGACAGGGCCCCCCAGGAGACCCAGTACTTC | TRBV5-6 | . | TRBD1 | TRBJ2-5